A selection of T cell receptor beta chains follows, all from one sample in a study of T cell responses to AZD1222 COVID-19 vaccine. Produced via immunoSEQ multiplex PCR; TCRdb's table is partial and in-frame only. The repertoire holds about 92,000 clones, with more than 75% as singletons. Sequencing used peripheral blood, obtained on day 0 of AZD1222 vaccination. The receptors originated from an adult in good health. CDR3s include the opening cysteine and the closing phenylalanine or tryptophan. Fields, in order: D gene, J gene, clone size, V gene, CDR3 protein, CDR3 DNA. D genes are given only for firm matches. Expanded clones get a size class; other rows say once, few or many, or leave the size out.

. | TRBJ1-5 | . | TRBV7-2 | CASTPGVALNQPQHF | TGTGCCAGCACCCCCGGGGTGGCCCTGAATCAGCCCCAGCATTTT
. | TRBJ1-5 | . | TRBV5-1 | CASSLAGRSNQPQHF | TGCGCCAGCAGCTTGGCAGGACGAAGCAATCAGCCCCAGCATTTT
TRBD2 | TRBJ2-7 | . | TRBV7-8 | CASSPYITSGGSYEQYF | TGTGCCAGCAGCCCCTACATAACTAGCGGGGGCTCCTACGAGCAGTACTTC
. | TRBJ1-2 | . | TRBV6-4 | CASSDSQGIYTF | TGTGCCAGCAGTGACTCCCAGGGGATCTACACCTTC
. | TRBJ2-7 | . | TRBV12-5 | CASGWPSWGHIDEQYF | TGTGCTAGTGGTTGGCCCTCGTGGGGGCATATCGACGAGCAGTACTTC
. | TRBJ1-6 | . | TRBV6-6 | CASSYSVQGSNSPLHF | TGTGCCAGCAGTTACTCAGTCCAGGGATCTAATTCACCCCTCCACTTT
TRBD1 | TRBJ1-2 | . | TRBV28 | CASSSPQGAAYGYTF | TGTGCCAGCAGTTCACCTCAGGGGGCCGCCTATGGCTACACCTTC
. | TRBJ1-2 | . | TRBV9 | CASSVARGFDYGYTF | TGTGCCAGCAGCGTAGCAAGGGGCTTCGACTATGGCTACACCTTC
TRBD1 | TRBJ1-2 | . | TRBV5-6 | CASSLAGGAYGYTF | TGTGCCAGCAGCTTGGCAGGGGGCGCGTATGGCTACACCTTC
TRBD1 | TRBJ2-7 | . | TRBV3-1/TRBV3-2 | CASSHFLDRGYEQYF | TGTGCCAGCAGCCACTTTTTGGACAGGGGCTACGAGCAGTACTTC
. | TRBJ1-4 | . | TRBV7-2 | CASSLRTNEKLFF | TGTGCCAGCAGCTTGAGGACAAATGAAAAACTGTTTTTT
. | TRBJ1-1 | once | TRBV5-5 | CASSSRGGTEAFF | TGTGCCAGCAGCTCCCGGGGCGGGACTGAAGCTTTCTTT
TRBD1 | TRBJ1-6 | . | TRBV18 | CASSPGQEAISPLHF | TGTGCCAGCTCACCCGGACAGGAAGCAATTTCACCCCTCCACTTT
. | TRBJ1-2 | . | TRBV28 | CASRTGTPSPLYGYTF | TGTGCCAGCAGAACCGGGACACCGAGCCCTCTTTATGGCTACACCTTC
. | TRBJ1-4 | . | TRBV28 | CASSLGGGTNEKLFF | TGTGCCAGCAGTTTAGGGGGCGGAACTAATGAAAAACTGTTTTTT
. | TRBJ2-3 | few | TRBV4-1 | CASRTTGGRSIADTQYF | TGCGCCAGCCGCACCACGGGTGGGCGAAGTATTGCAGATACGCAGTATTTT
. | TRBJ2-1 | . | TRBV18 | CASSLGGRRLSEQFF | TGTGCCAGCTCACTTGGGGGACGGAGGCTTTCTGAGCAGTTCTTC
TRBD2 | TRBJ2-1 | . | TRBV7-2 | CASREGAGNEQFF | TGTGCCAGCAGAGAAGGAGCGGGGAATGAGCAGTTCTTC
. | TRBJ2-7 | once | TRBV9 | CASSVGGIAHEQYF | TGTGCCAGCAGCGTAGGGGGGATTGCGCACGAGCAGTACTTC
. | TRBJ1-5 | . | TRBV28 | CASSLGDTYQPQHF | TGTGCCAGCAGTTTAGGGGACACCTATCAGCCCCAGCATTTT
. | TRBJ1-6 | . | TRBV6-6 | CASSPGRSSYNSPLHF | TGTGCCAGCAGCCCAGGACGGAGCTCCTATAATTCACCCCTCCACTTT
. | TRBJ2-5 | . | TRBV10-3 | CAIRGGQETQYF | TGTGCCATCAGGGGCGGACAAGAGACCCAGTACTTC
. | TRBJ1-3 | . | TRBV4-3 | CASSQDLPGNTIYF | TGCGCCAGCAGCCAAGATCTTCCTGGAAACACCATATATTTT
. | TRBJ1-3 | once | TRBV7-2 | CASSLGLGPIGNTIYF | TGTGCCAGCAGCTTAGGTCTCGGGCCAATTGGAAACACCATATATTTT
. | TRBJ1-4 | . | TRBV7-2 | CASSLWGTTNEKLFF | TGTGCCAGCAGCTTATGGGGGACAACTAATGAAAAACTGTTTTTT
. | TRBJ2-7 | . | TRBV7-2 | CASSLGGIEQYF | TGTGCCAGCAGCTTAGGAGGGATCGAGCAGTACTTC
. | TRBJ2-1 | . | TRBV6-5 | CASSSALYSYNEQFF | TGTGCCAGCAGTTCCGCGCTTTACTCCTACAATGAGCAGTTCTTC
TRBD1 | TRBJ2-7 | . | TRBV7-9 | CASSVEGTEYF | TGTGCCAGCAGCGTAGAGGGGACAGAGTACTTC
. | TRBJ2-5 | . | TRBV6-5 | CASRNGKLGTQYF | TGTGCCAGCAGAAACGGGAAATTAGGTACCCAGTACTTC
. | TRBJ2-7 | . | TRBV3-1/TRBV3-2 | CASSLGRNYEQYF | TGTGCCAGCAGCCTCGGACGGAACTACGAGCAGTACTTC
. | TRBJ1-5 | . | TRBV19 | CASSIVGRDQPQHF | TGTGCCAGTAGTATAGTAGGGAGGGATCAGCCCCAGCATTTT
. | TRBJ2-2 | few | TRBV3-1/TRBV3-2 | CASSRLTNTGELFF | TGTGCCAGCTCCCGGTTAACGAACACCGGGGAGCTGTTTTTT
. | TRBJ1-2 | . | TRBV4-1 | CASSQGKAGGYGYTF | TGCGCCAGCAGCCAGGGAAAGGCTGGGGGCTATGGCTACACCTTC
TRBD1 | TRBJ1-5 | once | TRBV5-5 | CASSLEGTGNQPQHF | TGTGCCAGCAGCCTGGAAGGGACAGGCAATCAGCCCCAGCATTTT
. | TRBJ1-1 | . | TRBV19 | CASSIRGERSNTEAFF | TGTGCCAGTAGTATTAGGGGGGAAAGGTCCAACACTGAAGCTTTCTTT
. | TRBJ2-3 | . | TRBV9 | CASSVETRDTQYF | TGTGCCAGCAGCGTAGAGACCCGAGATACGCAGTATTTT
TRBD1 | TRBJ1-2 | . | TRBV5-1 | CASRSGQGNSPGYTF | TGCGCCAGCAGATCGGGACAGGGTAATAGTCCTGGCTACACCTTC
. | TRBJ1-1 | . | TRBV21-1 | CASSKGTEAFF | TGTGCCAGCAGCAAAGGTACCGAAGCTTTCTTT
. | TRBJ1-5 | . | TRBV19 | CASSIQGYNQPQHF | TGTGCCAGTAGTATACAGGGCTACAATCAGCCCCAGCATTTT
. | TRBJ2-7 | . | TRBV5-1 | CASSLKGRLYEQYF | TGCGCCAGCAGCTTGAAAGGCAGACTCTACGAGCAGTACTTC
. | TRBJ1-3 | . | TRBV18 | CASSPPTGLENTIYF | TGTGCCAGCTCACCACCTACAGGCCTGGAAAACACCATATATTTT
TRBD2 | TRBJ2-3 | . | TRBV7-2 | CASSILAGGVTDTQYF | TGTGCCAGCAGCATCCTAGCGGGGGGAGTTACAGATACGCAGTATTTT
TRBD1 | TRBJ2-1 | . | TRBV5-1 | CASSLHRGPPLNEQFF | TGCGCCAGCAGCTTGCACAGGGGTCCGCCCCTCAATGAGCAGTTCTTC
. | TRBJ2-5 | . | TRBV11-2 | CASSPDSPQETQYF | TGTGCCAGCAGCCCCGACAGTCCCCAAGAGACCCAGTACTTC
TRBD1 | TRBJ2-1 | once | TRBV9 | CASSVTGGWYNEQFF | TGTGCCAGCAGCGTAACAGGGGGCTGGTACAATGAGCAGTTCTTC
. | TRBJ2-1 | . | TRBV7-2 | CASSAYLGEQFF | TGTGCCAGCAGCGCCTACTTGGGTGAGCAGTTCTTC
TRBD1 | TRBJ1-2 | once | TRBV25-1 | CASSPGQLGYGYTF | TGTGCCAGCAGTCCGGGACAGTTGGGGTATGGCTACACCTTC